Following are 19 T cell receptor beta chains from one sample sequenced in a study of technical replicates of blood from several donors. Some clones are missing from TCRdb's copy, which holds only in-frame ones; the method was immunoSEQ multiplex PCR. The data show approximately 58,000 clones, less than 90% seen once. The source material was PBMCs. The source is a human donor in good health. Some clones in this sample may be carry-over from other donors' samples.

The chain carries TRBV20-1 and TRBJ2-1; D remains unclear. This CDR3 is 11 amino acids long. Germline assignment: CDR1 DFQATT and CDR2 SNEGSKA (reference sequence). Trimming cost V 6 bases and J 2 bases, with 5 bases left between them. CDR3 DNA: TGCAGTGCAAGCCCCTACAATGAGCAGTTCTTC. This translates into CSASPYNEQFF.

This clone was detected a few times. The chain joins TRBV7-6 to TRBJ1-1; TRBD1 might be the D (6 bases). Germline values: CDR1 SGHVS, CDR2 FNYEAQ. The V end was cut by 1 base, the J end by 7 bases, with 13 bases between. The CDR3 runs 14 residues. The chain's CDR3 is CASSLDQTQGEAFF. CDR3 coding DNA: TGTGCCAGCAGCTTAGACCAAACACAGGGTGAAGCTTTCTTT.

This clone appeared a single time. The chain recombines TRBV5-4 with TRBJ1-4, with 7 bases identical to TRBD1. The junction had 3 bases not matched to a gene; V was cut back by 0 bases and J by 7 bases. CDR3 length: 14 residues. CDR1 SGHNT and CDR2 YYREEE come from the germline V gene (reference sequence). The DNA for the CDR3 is TGTGCCAGCAGCTTGGAGGGGGCTGGTGAAAAACTGTTTTTT. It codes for CASSLEGAGEKLFF.

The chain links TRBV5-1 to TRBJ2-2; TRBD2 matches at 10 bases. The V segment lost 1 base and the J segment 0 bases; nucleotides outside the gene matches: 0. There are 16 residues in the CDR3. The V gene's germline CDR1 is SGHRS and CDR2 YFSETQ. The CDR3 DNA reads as TGCGCCAGCAGCTTGACTAGCGGGACGAACACCGGGGAGCTGTTTTTT. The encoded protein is CASSLTSGTNTGELFF.

The CDR3 DNA is TGCGCCAGCAGCTCGGAAACGACTAGACTGATTACAGATACGCAGTATTTT. It translates to CASSSETTRLITDTQYF. V is TRBV5-1 and J is TRBJ2-3; a weak D match, TRBD2 (6 bases). This CDR3 is 17 amino acids long. Trimming took 3 bases from V and 3 from J, leaving 20 bases between them. Germline lookup yields CDR1 SGHRS and CDR2 YFSETQ.

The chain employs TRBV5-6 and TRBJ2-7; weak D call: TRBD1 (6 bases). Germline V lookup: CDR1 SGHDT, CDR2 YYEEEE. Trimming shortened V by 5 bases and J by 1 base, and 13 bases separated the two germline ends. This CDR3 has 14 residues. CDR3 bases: TGTGCCAGCAGTGGACAGTCGATATCCTACGAGCAGTACTTC. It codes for CASSGQSISYEQYF.

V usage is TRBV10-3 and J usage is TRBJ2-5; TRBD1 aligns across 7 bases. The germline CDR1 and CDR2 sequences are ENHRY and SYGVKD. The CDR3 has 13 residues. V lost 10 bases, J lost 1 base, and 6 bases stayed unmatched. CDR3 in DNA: TGTGCCAGTACAGGGGCCCTCCAAGAGACCCAGTACTTC. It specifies CASTGALQETQYF.

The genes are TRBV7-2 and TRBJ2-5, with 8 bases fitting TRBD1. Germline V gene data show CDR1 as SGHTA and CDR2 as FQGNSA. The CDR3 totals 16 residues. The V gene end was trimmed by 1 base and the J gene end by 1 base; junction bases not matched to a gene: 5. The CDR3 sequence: CASSLEQGVIQETQYF. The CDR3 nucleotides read TGTGCCAGCAGCTTAGAACAGGGGGTTATCCAAGAGACCCAGTACTTC.

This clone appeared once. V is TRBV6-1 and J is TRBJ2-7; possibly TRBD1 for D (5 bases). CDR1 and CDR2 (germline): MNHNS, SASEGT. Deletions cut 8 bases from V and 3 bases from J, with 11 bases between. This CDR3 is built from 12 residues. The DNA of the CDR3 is TGTGCCAGCGGACAAAGGCTCTACGAGCAGTACTTC. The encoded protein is CASGQRLYEQYF.

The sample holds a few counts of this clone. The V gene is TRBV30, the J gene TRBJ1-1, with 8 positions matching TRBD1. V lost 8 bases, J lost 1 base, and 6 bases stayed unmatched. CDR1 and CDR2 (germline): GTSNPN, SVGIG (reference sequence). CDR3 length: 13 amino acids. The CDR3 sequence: CAIDRGGNTEAFF. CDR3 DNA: TGTGCCATAGACAGGGGAGGGAACACTGAAGCTTTCTTT.

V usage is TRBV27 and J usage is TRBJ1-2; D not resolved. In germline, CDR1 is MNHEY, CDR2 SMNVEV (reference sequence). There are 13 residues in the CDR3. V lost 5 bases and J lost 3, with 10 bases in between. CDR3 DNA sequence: TGTGCCAGCAGTCCTCGCCAGTACTATGGCTACACCTTC. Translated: CASSPRQYYGYTF.

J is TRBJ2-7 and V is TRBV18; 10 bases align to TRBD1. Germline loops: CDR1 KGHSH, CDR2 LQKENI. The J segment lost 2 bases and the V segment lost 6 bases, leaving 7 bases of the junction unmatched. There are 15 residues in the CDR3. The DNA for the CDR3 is TGTGCCAGCTCGCAAACCGGGACAGGGGCCTACGAGCAGTACTTC. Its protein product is CASSQTGTGAYEQYF.

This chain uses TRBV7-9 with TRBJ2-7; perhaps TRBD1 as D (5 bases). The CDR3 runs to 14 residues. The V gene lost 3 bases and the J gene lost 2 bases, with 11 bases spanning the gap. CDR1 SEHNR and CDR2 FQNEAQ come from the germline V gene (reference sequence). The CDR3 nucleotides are TGTGCCAGCAGCTTCGGTCCAGGGACCTACGAGCAGTACTTC. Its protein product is CASSFGPGTYEQYF.

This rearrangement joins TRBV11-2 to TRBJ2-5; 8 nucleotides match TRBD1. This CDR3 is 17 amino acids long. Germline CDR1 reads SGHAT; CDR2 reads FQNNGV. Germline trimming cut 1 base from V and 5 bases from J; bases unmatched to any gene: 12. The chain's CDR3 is CASSLVSTSGGVETQYF. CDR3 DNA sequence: TGTGCCAGCAGCTTAGTGTCTACGTCAGGGGGCGTGGAGACCCAGTACTTC.

The CDR3 spells CAISEAGSGSLYEQYF. In DNA form, the CDR3 reads TGTGCCATCAGTGAAGCGGGAAGCGGATCCTTGTACGAGCAGTACTTC. The chain employs TRBV10-3 and TRBJ2-7, with TRBD2 matching 7 bases. The length of the CDR3 is 16 residues. Germline CDR1 is ENHRY and CDR2 is SYGVKD. Germline trimming cut 3 bases from V and 4 bases from J; bases unmatched to any gene: 12.

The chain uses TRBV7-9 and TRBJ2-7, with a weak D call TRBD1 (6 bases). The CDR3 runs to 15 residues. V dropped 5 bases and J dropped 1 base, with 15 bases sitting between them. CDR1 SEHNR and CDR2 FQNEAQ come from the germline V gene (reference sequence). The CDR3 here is CASSPQGRGSYEQYF. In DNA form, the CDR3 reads TGTGCCAGCAGCCCACAGGGAAGGGGGTCCTACGAGCAGTACTTC.

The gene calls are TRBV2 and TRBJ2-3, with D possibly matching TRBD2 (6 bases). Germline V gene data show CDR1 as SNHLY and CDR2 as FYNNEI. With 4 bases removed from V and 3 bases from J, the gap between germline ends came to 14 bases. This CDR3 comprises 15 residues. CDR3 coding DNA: TGTGCCAGCAGTGCAGGTCGGGGGTCAACAGATACGCAGTATTTT. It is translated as CASSAGRGSTDTQYF.

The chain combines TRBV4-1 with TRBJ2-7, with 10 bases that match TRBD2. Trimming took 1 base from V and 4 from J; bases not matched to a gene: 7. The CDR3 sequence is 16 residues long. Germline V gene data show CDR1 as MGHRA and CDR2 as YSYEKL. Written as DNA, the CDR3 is TGCGCCAGCAGCCAAGGTAGCGGGAGGAGAGGTTACGAGCAGTACTTC. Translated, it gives CASSQGSGRRGYEQYF.

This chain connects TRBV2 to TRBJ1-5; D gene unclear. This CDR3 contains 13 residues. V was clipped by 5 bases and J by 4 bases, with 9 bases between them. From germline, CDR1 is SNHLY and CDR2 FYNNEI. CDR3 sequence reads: CASSRGENQPQHF. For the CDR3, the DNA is TGTGCCAGCAGTCGTGGTGAGAATCAGCCCCAGCATTTT.